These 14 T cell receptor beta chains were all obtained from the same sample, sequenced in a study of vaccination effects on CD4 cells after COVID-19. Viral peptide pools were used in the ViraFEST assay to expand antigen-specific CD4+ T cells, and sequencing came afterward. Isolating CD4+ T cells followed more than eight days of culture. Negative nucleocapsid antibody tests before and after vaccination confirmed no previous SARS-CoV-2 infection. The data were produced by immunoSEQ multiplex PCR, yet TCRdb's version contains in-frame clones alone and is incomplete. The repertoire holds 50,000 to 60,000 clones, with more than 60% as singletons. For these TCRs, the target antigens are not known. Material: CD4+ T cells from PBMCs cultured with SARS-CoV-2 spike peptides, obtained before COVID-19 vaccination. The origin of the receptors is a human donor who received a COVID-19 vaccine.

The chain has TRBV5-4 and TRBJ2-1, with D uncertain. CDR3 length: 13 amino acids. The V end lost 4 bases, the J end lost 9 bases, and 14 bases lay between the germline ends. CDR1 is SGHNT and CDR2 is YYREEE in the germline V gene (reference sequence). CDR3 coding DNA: TGTGCCAGCAGCAAGGGCCCCACGGGTGAGCAGTTCTTC. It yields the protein CASSKGPTGEQFF.

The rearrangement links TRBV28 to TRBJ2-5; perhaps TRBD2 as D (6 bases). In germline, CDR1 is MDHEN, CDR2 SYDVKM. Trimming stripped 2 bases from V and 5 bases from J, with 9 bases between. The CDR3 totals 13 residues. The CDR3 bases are TGTGCCAGCAGTTTAAGCGGGTGGGAGACCCAGTACTTC. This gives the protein CASSLSGWETQYF.

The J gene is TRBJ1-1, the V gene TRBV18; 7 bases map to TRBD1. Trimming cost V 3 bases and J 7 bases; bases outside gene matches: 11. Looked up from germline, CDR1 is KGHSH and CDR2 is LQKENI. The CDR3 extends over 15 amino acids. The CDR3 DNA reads TGTGCCAGCTCACCTGCCAACAGGGGTCAGGGTGAAGCTTTCTTT. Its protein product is CASSPANRGQGEAFF.

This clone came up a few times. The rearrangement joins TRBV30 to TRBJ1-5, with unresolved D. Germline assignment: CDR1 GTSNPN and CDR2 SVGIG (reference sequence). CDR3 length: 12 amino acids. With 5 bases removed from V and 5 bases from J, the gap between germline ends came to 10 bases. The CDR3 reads CAWSDGYQPQHF. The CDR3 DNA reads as TGTGCCTGGTCCGACGGTTATCAGCCCCAGCATTTT.

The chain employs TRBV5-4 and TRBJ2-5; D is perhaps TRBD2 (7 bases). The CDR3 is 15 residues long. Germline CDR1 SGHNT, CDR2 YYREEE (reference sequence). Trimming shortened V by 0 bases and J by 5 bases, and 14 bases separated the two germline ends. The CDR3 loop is CASSLGGGGRETQYF. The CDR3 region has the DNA TGTGCCAGCAGCTTGGGAGGGGGGGGCCGGGAGACCCAGTACTTC.

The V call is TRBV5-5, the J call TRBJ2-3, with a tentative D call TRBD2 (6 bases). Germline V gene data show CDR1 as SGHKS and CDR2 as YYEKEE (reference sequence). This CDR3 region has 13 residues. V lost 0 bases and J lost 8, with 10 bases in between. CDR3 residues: CASSLEEGRTQYF. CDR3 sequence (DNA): TGTGCCAGCAGCTTGGAGGAGGGGCGTACGCAGTATTTT.

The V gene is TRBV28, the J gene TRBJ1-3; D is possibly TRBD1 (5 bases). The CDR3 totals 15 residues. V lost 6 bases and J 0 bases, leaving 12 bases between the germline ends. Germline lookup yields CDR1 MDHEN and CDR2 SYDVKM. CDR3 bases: TGTGCCAGCAGACTTATACAGGTCTCTGGAAACACCATATATTTT. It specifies CASRLIQVSGNTIYF.

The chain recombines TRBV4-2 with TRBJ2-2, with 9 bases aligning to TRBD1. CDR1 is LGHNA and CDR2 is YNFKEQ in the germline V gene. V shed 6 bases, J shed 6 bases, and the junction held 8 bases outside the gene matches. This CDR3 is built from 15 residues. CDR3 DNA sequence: TGTGCCAGCAGTCATGGACAGGGGTTACCCGGGGAGCTGTTTTTT. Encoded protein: CASSHGQGLPGELFF.

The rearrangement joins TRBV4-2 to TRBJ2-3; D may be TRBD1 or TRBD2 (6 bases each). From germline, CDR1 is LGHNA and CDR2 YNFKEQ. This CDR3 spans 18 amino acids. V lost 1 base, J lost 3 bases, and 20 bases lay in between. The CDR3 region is CASSQVGGAQRGTDTQYF. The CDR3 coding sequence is TGTGCCAGCAGCCAAGTCGGCGGGGCGCAGAGGGGGACAGATACGCAGTATTTT.

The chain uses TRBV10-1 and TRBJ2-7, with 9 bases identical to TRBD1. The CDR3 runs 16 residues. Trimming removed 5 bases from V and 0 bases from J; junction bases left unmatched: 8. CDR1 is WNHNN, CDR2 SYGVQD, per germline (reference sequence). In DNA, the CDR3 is TGCGCCAGCAGTCCCCCGGACAGGGGCCGCTCCTACGAGCAGTACTTC. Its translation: CASSPPDRGRSYEQYF.

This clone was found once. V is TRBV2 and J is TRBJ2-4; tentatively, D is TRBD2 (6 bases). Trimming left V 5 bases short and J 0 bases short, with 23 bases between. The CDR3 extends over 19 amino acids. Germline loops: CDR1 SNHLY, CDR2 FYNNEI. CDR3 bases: TGTGCCAGCAGTAGGGACTGGCTATCTGGACCTCTAGCCAAAAACATTCAGTACTTC. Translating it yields CASSRDWLSGPLAKNIQYF.

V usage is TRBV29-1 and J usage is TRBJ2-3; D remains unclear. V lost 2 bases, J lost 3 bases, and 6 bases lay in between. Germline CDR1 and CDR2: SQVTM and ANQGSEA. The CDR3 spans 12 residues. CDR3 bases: TGCAGCGTTGAACTGGGTACAGATACGCAGTATTTT. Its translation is CSVELGTDTQYF.

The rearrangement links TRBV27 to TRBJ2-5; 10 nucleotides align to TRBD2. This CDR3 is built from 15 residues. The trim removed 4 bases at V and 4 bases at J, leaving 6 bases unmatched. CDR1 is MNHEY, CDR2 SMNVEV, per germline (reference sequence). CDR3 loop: CASSSELAGRETQYF. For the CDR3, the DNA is TGTGCCAGCAGTTCAGAACTAGCGGGACGAGAGACCCAGTACTTC.

This CDR3 reads CASSLGNYEQYF. As DNA, the CDR3 is TGTGCCAGCAGCTTGGGAAACTACGAGCAGTACTTC. J is TRBJ2-7 and V is TRBV5-6; D not certain. The germline CDR1 and CDR2 sequences are SGHDT and YYEEEE. The CDR3 length is 12 residues. With 0 bases removed from V and 3 bases from J, the gap between germline ends came to 4 bases.